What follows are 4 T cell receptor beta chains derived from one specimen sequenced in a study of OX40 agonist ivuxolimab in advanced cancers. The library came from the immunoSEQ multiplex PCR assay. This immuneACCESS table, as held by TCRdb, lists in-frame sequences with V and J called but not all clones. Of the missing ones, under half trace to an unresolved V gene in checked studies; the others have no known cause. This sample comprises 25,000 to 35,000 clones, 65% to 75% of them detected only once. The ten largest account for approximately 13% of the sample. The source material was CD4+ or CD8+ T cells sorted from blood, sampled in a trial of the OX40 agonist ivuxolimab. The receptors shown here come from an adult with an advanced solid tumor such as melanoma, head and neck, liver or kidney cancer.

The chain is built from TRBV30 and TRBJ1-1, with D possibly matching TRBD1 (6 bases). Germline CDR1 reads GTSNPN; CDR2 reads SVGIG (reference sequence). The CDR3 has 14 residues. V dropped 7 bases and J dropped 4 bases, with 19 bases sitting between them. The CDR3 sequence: CAYTTGFQSTEAFF. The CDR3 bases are TGTGCCTATACAACAGGGTTCCAGAGCACTGAAGCTTTCTTT.

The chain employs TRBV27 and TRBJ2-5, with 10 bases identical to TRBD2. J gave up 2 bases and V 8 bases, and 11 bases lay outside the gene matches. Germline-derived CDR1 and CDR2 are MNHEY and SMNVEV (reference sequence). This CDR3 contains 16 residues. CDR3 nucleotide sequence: TGTGCCAGCCGCTTGGGAGGACTAGCGGCTCAAGAGACCCAGTACTTC. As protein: CASRLGGLAAQETQYF.

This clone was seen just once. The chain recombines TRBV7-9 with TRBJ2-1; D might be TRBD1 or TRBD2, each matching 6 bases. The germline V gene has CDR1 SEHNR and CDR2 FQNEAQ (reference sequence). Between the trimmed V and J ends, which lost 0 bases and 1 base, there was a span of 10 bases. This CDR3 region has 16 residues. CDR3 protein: CASSLAGGRSYNEQFF. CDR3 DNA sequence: TGTGCCAGCAGCTTAGCTGGGGGGCGGTCCTACAATGAGCAGTTCTTC. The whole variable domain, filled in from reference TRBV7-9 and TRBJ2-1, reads DTGVSQNPRHKITKRGQNVTFRCDPISEHNRLYWYRQTLGQGPEFLTYFQNEAQLEKSRLLSDRFSAERPKGSFSTLEIQRTEQGDSAMYLCASSLAGGRSYNEQFFGPGTRLTVL.

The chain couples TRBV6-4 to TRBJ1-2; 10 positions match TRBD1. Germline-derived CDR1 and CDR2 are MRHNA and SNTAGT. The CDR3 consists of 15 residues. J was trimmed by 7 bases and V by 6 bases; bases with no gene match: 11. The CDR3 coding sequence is TGTGCCAGCAGAGACGCCGGGACAGGGGCAGGTGGCTACACCTTC. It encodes CASRDAGTGAGGYTF.